The T cell receptor (beta chain) described here comes from a study of T cell clones after liver transplantation. Study in general: Three of the eight recipients were HCV-positive; the rest had non-autoimmune, non-viral transplant indications.

After removal of 3 bases from V and 5 bases from J, the junction contained 2 bases not matched to a gene. CDR3 length equals 13 residues. In germline, CDR1 is SGHTA, CDR2 FQGTGA. With regard to this clone: The target antigen is unknown.

Study results and limitations: Graft donor-reactive T cells may have migrated into the graft rather than being deleted.

Sequencing was performed with immunoSEQ multiplex PCR; in TCRdb, only in-frame clones are kept and a portion is missing. The table records some 20,000 clones, around 82% of them present only once. The sequenced sample was CD8+ T cells from blood, obtained roughly 48 months after liver transplant. The receptor was isolated from a human patient who received a liver transplant. The graft donor may account for some of the T cells. This rearrangement joins TRBV7-3 to TRBJ2-3; the match to TRBD2 covers 7 bases. The CDR3 reads CASSFGGGDTQYF. CDR3 DNA sequence: TGTGCCAGCAGCTTCGGCGGGGGAGATACGCAGTATTTT.